What follows is one T cell receptor beta chain and its context. The length of the CDR3 is 15 residues. V was cut by 3 bases and J by 4 bases, with 14 bases left in between. Germline CDR1 reads LNHDA; CDR2 reads SQIVND (reference sequence). The data were produced by immunoSEQ multiplex PCR, yet TCRdb's version contains in-frame clones alone and is incomplete. This table has roughly 70,000 clones, about 80% appearing once. This entry comes from a study of blood T cell repertoires in COVID-19. The TCR sequence derives from an older woman with acute or convalescent COVID-19. V and J are TRBV19 and TRBJ2-3; weak D call: TRBD2 (6 bases). The sequenced material came from peripheral blood. The CDR3 DNA sequence: TGTGCCAGTAGTATTAAGACCGGGGGTCCAGATACGCAGTATTTT. Residues: CASSIKTGGPDTQYF.